The clone carrying this TCR beta chain occurred a few times. Its matching antigen is unknown. Patients sequenced had flow cytometry evidence of CD8+CD57+ cell expansion. Patients uniformly had severe acquired aplastic anemia. Patients were untreated when blood was sampled. CDR3 length: 14 residues. The trim removed 6 bases at V and 5 bases at J, leaving 9 bases unmatched. Per the germline V gene, CDR1 is LNHDA and CDR2 is SQIVND (reference sequence). This sample was taken from a study of CD8+CD57+ T cells in acquired aplastic anemia. General study points: Controls and patients did not differ significantly in CD8+ Simpson's diversity.

Genomic DNA templated the TCR beta VDJ and CDR3 profiling. TCRdb reprocessed the reads with MiXCR, giving one entry per CDR3 protein. The sample includes about 180,000 distinct CDR3 sequences, 48% of them seen just once. This receptor was obtained from a human donor with aplastic anemia. The chain has TRBV19 and TRBJ2-5; 7 bases are shared with TRBD1. The sequencing input was sorted CD4+, CD8+, or CD8+CD57+ T cells (not recorded which) from PBMCs. CDR3 residues: CASSTTGVWETQYF. The CDR3 region has the DNA TGTGCCAGTAGCACTACAGGGGTATGGGAGACCCAGTACTTC.